Below are 17 T cell receptor beta chains sequenced from a single sample in a study of regulatory T cells in long-lasting Graves disease. Time point specified: persistent/refractory GD, antithyroid drugs over 5 years with positive TRAb. The TCR library was made from RNA extracted from PBMCs. Library construction for TCR beta used iRepertoire HTBI primers and Arm-PCR of CDR3 regions. One entry per CDR3 protein results from TCRdb running MiXCR on the multiplex PCR reads. The data contain roughly 490,000 distinct CDR3 sequences, about 22% of them singletons. The material sequenced was peripheral blood mononuclear cells (PBMCs), taken when the disease was refractory, from a patient treated with antithyroid drugs. Every receptor here comes from a female donor with Graves disease.

V gene TRBV6-2 or TRBV6-3 combines with J gene TRBJ1-1; the D is unclear. This CDR3 spans 14 amino acids. CDR1 is MNHEY, CDR2 SVGEGT, per germline. V was pared by 0 bases and J by 1 base, with 6 bases between. Here the CDR3 reads CASSYSTPNTEAFF. CDR3 bases: TGTGCCAGCAGTTACTCGACCCCGAACACTGAAGCTTTCTTT.

In the case of this clonotype: A read error may produce the germline difference seen at one junction end. The chain joins TRBV19 to TRBJ2-5; either TRBD1 or TRBD2 may fit D (6 bases each). The CDR3 spans 14 residues. Germline-derived CDR1 and CDR2 are LNHDA and SQIVND (reference sequence). CDR3 loop: CPSSGATALETQYF. The CDR3 region has the DNA TGTCCCAGCTCGGGGGCCACCGCCCTAGAGACCCAGTACTTC. Complete variable domain (other parts from reference TRBV19 and TRBJ2-5): DGGITQSPKYLFRKEGQNVTLSCEQNLNHDAMYWYRQDPGQGLRLIYYSQIVNDFQKGDIAEGYSVSREKKESFPLTVTSAQKNPTAFYLCPSSGATALETQYFGPGTRLLVL.

The chain couples TRBV30 to TRBJ1-2, with 10 bases matching TRBD1. In germline, CDR1 is GTSNPN, CDR2 SVGIG (reference sequence). The CDR3 consists of 16 residues. The trim removed 3 bases at V and 2 bases at J, leaving 9 bases unmatched. CDR3 region: CAWSLRGQGKNYGYTF. CDR3 nucleotides: TGTGCCTGGAGCCTAAGGGGACAGGGGAAAAACTATGGCTACACCTTC.

This clonotype was seen a handful of times. The chain has TRBV7-9 and TRBJ2-7; 14 nucleotides line up with TRBD2. The CDR3 runs to 14 residues. The junction had 3 bases not matched to a gene; V was cut back by 5 bases and J by 6 bases. Looked up from germline, CDR1 is SEHNR and CDR2 is FQNEAQ (reference sequence). CDR3 region: CASSLTSGRGEQYF. The DNA for the CDR3 is TGTGCCAGCAGCCTGACTAGCGGGAGGGGCGAGCAGTACTTC.

The V call is TRBV10-3, the J call TRBJ1-4; D remains ambiguous. The CDR3 runs to 13 residues. The germline V gene has CDR1 ENHRY and CDR2 SYGVKD. V lost 11 bases, J lost 6 bases, and 16 bases lay in between. DNA for the CDR3: TGTGCCCATCAATCAGCGGCTGATGAAAAACTGTTTTTT. Translation: CAHQSAADEKLFF.

This clonotype has just a few counts. This chain uses TRBV20-1 with TRBJ1-2; D unclear. The CDR3 sequence is 13 residues long. Trimming removed 5 bases from V and 4 bases from J, with 14 bases in between. Germline lookup yields CDR1 DFQATT and CDR2 SNEGSKA (reference sequence). The CDR3 here is CSAGVGIIYGYTF. The CDR3 DNA sequence: TGCAGTGCTGGGGTAGGGATAATCTATGGCTACACCTTC.

This clonotype has at least ten counts. The V call is TRBV7-2, the J call TRBJ2-7, with 8 bases aligning to TRBD1. Germline V gene data show CDR1 as SGHTA and CDR2 as FQGNSA. With V trimmed by 5 bases and J by 4 bases, 7 bases remained unmatched. This CDR3 region has 14 residues. CDR3: CASSPTDRVYEQYF. Here the CDR3 DNA reads TGTGCCAGCAGCCCGACGGACAGGGTATACGAGCAGTACTTC.

The sample holds many counts of this clonotype. This rearrangement joins TRBV7-2 to TRBJ2-5; possible D gene TRBD1, 6 bases. CDR1 and CDR2 from the germline V gene are SGHTA and FQGNSA. Trimming removed 4 bases at V and 1 base at J, with 10 bases between. The CDR3 totals 14 residues. In DNA, the CDR3 is TGTGCCAGCAGCTCAAGGGGGTCCCAAGAGACCCAGTACTTC. Protein sequence: CASSSRGSQETQYF.

Remarks on this clonotype: A much larger clone sits a single nucleotide away, making a read error possible. The rearrangement links TRBV7-9 to TRBJ1-5; weak D call: TRBD1 (5 bases). Germline CDR1 SEHNR, CDR2 FQNEAQ (reference sequence). CDR3 size: 15 residues. In DNA form, the CDR3 reads TGTACCAGCAGCCCCCGGGGCGGGGTTGGGCAGCCCCAGCATTTT. Translated: CTSSPRGGVGQPQHF. The full variable domain, completed using reference TRBV7-9 and TRBJ1-5, is DTGVSQNPRHKITKRGQNVTFRCDPISEHNRLYWYRQTLGQGPEFLTYFQNEAQLEKSRLLSDRFSAERPKGSFSTLEIQRTEQGDSAMYLCTSSPRGGVGQPQHFGDGTRLSIL.

Only a few counts were recorded for this clonotype. The V and J genes are TRBV20-1 and TRBJ2-1, with D perhaps TRBD2 (7 bases). The V end was cut by 1 base, the J end by 7 bases, with 17 bases between. Germline V gene sequence: CDR1 DFQATT, CDR2 SNEGSKA (reference sequence). This CDR3 has 15 residues. The CDR3 nucleotides read TGCAGTGCTAGAGCCCCATCGGAGGGGGGGAATGAGCAGTTCTTC. Protein: CSARAPSEGGNEQFF.

The chain combines TRBV5-1 with TRBJ2-3; the D gene is possibly TRBD1 (7 bases). V dropped 0 bases and J dropped 8 bases, with 19 bases sitting between them. The CDR3 loop spans 16 amino acids. Germline CDR1 and CDR2: SGHRS and YFSETQ. The chain's CDR3 is CASSLAVGGGEGTQYF. The CDR3, as DNA: TGCGCCAGCAGCTTGGCCGTTGGAGGGGGCGAAGGTACGCAGTATTTT.

This clonotype was seen repeatedly, ten times or more. The chain joins TRBV28 to TRBJ2-7; 10 bases agree with TRBD2. Germline V gene lookup returns CDR1 MDHEN and CDR2 SYDVKM. This CDR3 spans 14 amino acids. The junction had 8 bases not matched to a gene; V was cut back by 8 bases and J by 4 bases. The CDR3 nucleotides read TGTGCCAGCGGTCCAAGGACTAGCGGATACGAGCAGTACTTC. Its protein is CASGPRTSGYEQYF.

The sample holds a few counts of this clonotype. This chain links TRBV11-2 with TRBJ2-1, with D perhaps matching TRBD2 (5 bases). This CDR3 spans 14 amino acids. The V end lost 0 bases, the J end lost 6 bases, and 9 bases lay between the germline ends. Per germline, CDR1 SGHAT and CDR2 FQNNGV. CDR3: CASSLDREGNEQFF. The CDR3 DNA is TGTGCCAGCAGCTTAGATCGTGAGGGCAATGAGCAGTTCTTC.

This clonotype was seen ten or more times. The rearrangement joins TRBV7-2 to TRBJ1-1, with D possibly TRBD1 on 5 matching bases. V lost 1 base, J lost 8 bases, and 8 bases lay in between. The CDR3 covers 12 residues. Germline-derived CDR1 and CDR2 are SGHTA and FQGNSA. CDR3 coding DNA: TGTGCCAGCAGCTTAGGCAGGGTAGAAGCTTTCTTT. Protein sequence: CASSLGRVEAFF.

As concerns this clonotype: Just one base apart from a much larger clone, this may be a read error. V usage is TRBV13 and J usage is TRBJ1-1, with unresolved D. The CDR3 contains 13 residues. Trimming removed 4 bases at V and 5 bases at J, with 11 bases between. Germline V gene sequence: CDR1 PRHDT, CDR2 FYEKMQ (reference sequence). The CDR3 sequence: CASSYPLGTEAFF. The CDR3 bases are TGTGCCAGCAGCTACCCCCTTGGGACTGAAGCTTTCTTT.

The chain carries TRBV7-9 and TRBJ2-7, with D perhaps matching TRBD1 (5 bases). Germline values: CDR1 SEHNR, CDR2 FQNEAQ (reference sequence). V shed 1 base and J shed 0 bases, with 10 bases lying between them. CDR3 length: 15 amino acids. The CDR3 loop is CASSLDGHSSYEQYF. For the CDR3, the DNA is TGTGCCAGCAGCTTAGACGGACACAGCTCCTACGAGCAGTACTTC.

On this clonotype: Only one base separates this from a far larger clonotype, so it likely reflects a read error. The conserved closing phenylalanine or tryptophan is absent in this CDR3, likely reflecting a read error. The chain employs TRBV6-2 or TRBV6-3 and TRBJ1-2; D may be TRBD1 (5 bases). With 5 bases removed from V and 6 bases from J, the gap between germline ends came to 10 bases. This CDR3 contains 12 residues. Germline V gene lookup returns CDR1 MNHEY and CDR2 SVGEGT. The CDR3 DNA reads as TGTGCCAGCAGTACGGGACTCGATGGCTACACCCTC. Encoded protein: CASSTGLDGYTL.